This is a list of T cell receptor beta chains from one sample in a study of radiotherapy plus CTLA-4 blockade in lung cancer. The table came from immunoSEQ multiplex PCR; TCRdb's copy has only in-frame clones and leaves some out. The sample shows just over 60,000 clones, approximately 80% of them seen only once. Source: peripheral blood, taken from a patient treated with radiotherapy plus ipilimumab. The receptor source for this set is a human donor with non-small cell lung cancer who had a complete response to radiotherapy plus ipilimumab. Each CDR3 is given with its conserved first and last residue. Fields, in order: J gene, D gene, V gene, clone size, CDR3 DNA, CDR3 protein. D genes are given only for firm matches. Where a row states a size, it is once, few, many or the class of an expanded clone; other rows omit it.

J gene: TRBJ1-5
D gene: TRBD1
V gene: TRBV30
clone size: -
CDR3 DNA: TGTGCCTGGGGGCAAACAGGGGGCATGGGTGGCAATCAGCCCCAGCATTTT
CDR3 protein: CAWGQTGGMGGNQPQHF

J gene: TRBJ2-7
D gene: -
V gene: TRBV6-1
clone size: -
CDR3 DNA: TGTGCCAGCAGTGAACCCAGGGGCCACTACGAGCAGTACTTC
CDR3 protein: CASSEPRGHYEQYF

J gene: TRBJ2-7
D gene: TRBD1
V gene: TRBV6-6
clone size: -
CDR3 DNA: TGTGCCAGCAGACAAACAGGGGGCGAGCAGTACTTC
CDR3 protein: CASRQTGGEQYF

J gene: TRBJ1-1
D gene: TRBD1
V gene: TRBV5-1
clone size: -
CDR3 DNA: TGCGCCAGCAGCTTGGAAGGGGGCAACACTGAAGCTTTCTTT
CDR3 protein: CASSLEGGNTEAFF

J gene: TRBJ1-2
D gene: -
V gene: TRBV30
clone size: -
CDR3 DNA: TGTGCCTGGAGTGTGGGCCTGTGGAGGATGCATGGCTACACCTTC
CDR3 protein: CAWSVGLWRMHGYTF

J gene: TRBJ1-2
D gene: -
V gene: TRBV6-1
clone size: -
CDR3 DNA: TGTGCCAGCAAAGGATATGGCTACACCTTC
CDR3 protein: CASKGYGYTF

J gene: TRBJ1-2
D gene: TRBD1
V gene: TRBV11-3
clone size: -
CDR3 DNA: TGTGCCAGCAGCTCCGCCGGACAGGGACGCTATGGCTACACCTTC
CDR3 protein: CASSSAGQGRYGYTF

J gene: TRBJ2-1
D gene: TRBD1
V gene: TRBV13
clone size: few
CDR3 DNA: TGTGCCAGCAGCTTAAGGTTCAGGGGGCGCGGCGAGCAGTTCTTC
CDR3 protein: CASSLRFRGRGEQFF

J gene: TRBJ1-1
D gene: -
V gene: TRBV5-1
clone size: -
CDR3 DNA: TGCGCCAGCAGCTTGGGCAGGGGTTCTATAGTCACTGAAGCTTTCTTT
CDR3 protein: CASSLGRGSIVTEAFF

J gene: TRBJ1-1
D gene: -
V gene: TRBV5-6
clone size: once
CDR3 DNA: TGTGCCAGCAGCCTAGAGGGGGAAGCTTTCTTT
CDR3 protein: CASSLEGEAFF

J gene: TRBJ1-2
D gene: -
V gene: TRBV4-3
clone size: -
CDR3 DNA: TGCGCCAGCAGCCAAGCAGATGTCGGGTTCAATGGCTACACCTTC
CDR3 protein: CASSQADVGFNGYTF

J gene: TRBJ1-2
D gene: -
V gene: TRBV4-3
clone size: -
CDR3 DNA: TGCGCCAGCAGCCAAGGTTCACGAGGGGCGAGGGGCTACACCTTC
CDR3 protein: CASSQGSRGARGYTF

J gene: TRBJ2-1
D gene: TRBD1
V gene: TRBV7-9
clone size: -
CDR3 DNA: TGTGCCAGCAGCCCCGGGACAGGGGTTTGGGAGCAGTTCTTC
CDR3 protein: CASSPGTGVWEQFF

J gene: TRBJ1-5
D gene: -
V gene: TRBV5-4
clone size: few
CDR3 DNA: TGTGCCAGCAGTTTCGGACCGCTCGGCGACGATCAGCCCCAGCATTTT
CDR3 protein: CASSFGPLGDDQPQHF

J gene: TRBJ2-3
D gene: TRBD2
V gene: TRBV9
clone size: -
CDR3 DNA: TGTGCCAGCAGCCCCCGGACTAGCGGAACAGATACGCAGTATTTT
CDR3 protein: CASSPRTSGTDTQYF

J gene: TRBJ2-3
D gene: -
V gene: TRBV30
clone size: -
CDR3 DNA: TGTGCCTGGAACCGACAGGGAGGGACAGATACGCAGTATTTT
CDR3 protein: CAWNRQGGTDTQYF

J gene: TRBJ2-1
D gene: TRBD2
V gene: TRBV7-9
clone size: -
CDR3 DNA: TGTGCCAGCAGCCCTAGGCCAAGGCGGGGGGGGTACAATGAGCAGTTCTTC
CDR3 protein: CASSPRPRRGGYNEQFF

J gene: TRBJ2-7
D gene: -
V gene: TRBV27
clone size: once
CDR3 DNA: TGTGCCAGCAGCTGGGACTCATTAAGCTCCTACGAGCAGTACTTC
CDR3 protein: CASSWDSLSSYEQYF

J gene: TRBJ2-2
D gene: TRBD2
V gene: TRBV2
clone size: -
CDR3 DNA: TGTGCCAGCAGTCCGCTAGCGGGAGGTGGGACCGGGGAGCTGTTTTTT
CDR3 protein: CASSPLAGGGTGELFF

J gene: TRBJ2-1
D gene: -
V gene: TRBV6-5
clone size: -
CDR3 DNA: TGTGCCAGCAGTTACTCGGGACTGAGCTCCTACAATGAGCAGTTCTTC
CDR3 protein: CASSYSGLSSYNEQFF

J gene: TRBJ1-5
D gene: TRBD1
V gene: TRBV7-2
clone size: -
CDR3 DNA: TGTGCCAGCAGCCCCCAGGGGGCAGGGACTAGCAATCAGCCCCAGCATTTT
CDR3 protein: CASSPQGAGTSNQPQHF

J gene: TRBJ2-3
D gene: -
V gene: TRBV7-2
clone size: few
CDR3 DNA: TGTGCCAGCAGCGCCACAGATACGCAGTATTTT
CDR3 protein: CASSATDTQYF

J gene: TRBJ1-5
D gene: -
V gene: TRBV7-6
clone size: -
CDR3 DNA: TGTGCCAGCAGCTCCATTGGGGATCAGCCCCAGCATTTT
CDR3 protein: CASSSIGDQPQHF

J gene: TRBJ1-4
D gene: -
V gene: TRBV7-9
clone size: -
CDR3 DNA: TGTGCCAGCAGCCCACCAGGAAGCTTTAATGAAAAACTGTTTTTT
CDR3 protein: CASSPPGSFNEKLFF

J gene: TRBJ1-1
D gene: TRBD1
V gene: TRBV5-4
clone size: -
CDR3 DNA: TGTGCCAGCAGCAAGACAGGGGTGGGGACTGAAGCTTTCTTT
CDR3 protein: CASSKTGVGTEAFF

J gene: TRBJ1-2
D gene: TRBD1
V gene: TRBV6-6
clone size: -
CDR3 DNA: TGTGCCAGCAGTTACCCGGGACAGGGGAACTATGGCTACACCTTC
CDR3 protein: CASSYPGQGNYGYTF

J gene: TRBJ2-3
D gene: -
V gene: TRBV6-5
clone size: -
CDR3 DNA: TGTGCCAGTAAGACAGATTATAGCACAGATACGCAGTATTTT
CDR3 protein: CASKTDYSTDTQYF

J gene: TRBJ2-5
D gene: TRBD2
V gene: TRBV29-1
clone size: -
CDR3 DNA: TGCAGCGTTGTCTCATCGACTAGCGGTGAGACCCAGTACTTC
CDR3 protein: CSVVSSTSGETQYF

J gene: TRBJ1-2
D gene: TRBD1
V gene: TRBV6-1
clone size: -
CDR3 DNA: TGTGCCAGCAGTGAAGGGGGACAGGGAGGCTATGGCTACACCTTC
CDR3 protein: CASSEGGQGGYGYTF

J gene: TRBJ2-2
D gene: TRBD2
V gene: TRBV6-1
clone size: few
CDR3 DNA: TGTGCCAGCGGGCGGGGGACGTCAAACACCGGGGAGCTGTTTTTT
CDR3 protein: CASGRGTSNTGELFF

J gene: TRBJ2-2
D gene: TRBD2
V gene: TRBV11-2
clone size: -
CDR3 DNA: TGTGCCAGCAGCCCCAACTACCTAGCGGGGAGAAGATTCACCGGGGAGCTGTTTTTT
CDR3 protein: CASSPNYLAGRRFTGELFF

J gene: TRBJ1-1
D gene: -
V gene: TRBV9
clone size: -
CDR3 DNA: TGTGCCAGCAGCCCCGGCGGCAGGACCATGAACACTGAAGCTTTCTTT
CDR3 protein: CASSPGGRTMNTEAFF

J gene: TRBJ1-4
D gene: TRBD1
V gene: TRBV18
clone size: -
CDR3 DNA: TGTGCCAGCTCACGCCAAACACAGACAGGGACTGTGTTTTTT
CDR3 protein: CASSRQTQTGTVFF

J gene: TRBJ1-1
D gene: -
V gene: TRBV7-9
clone size: -
CDR3 DNA: TGTGCCAGCAGCTTAGCAGGGGATTCCACTGAAGCTTTCTTT
CDR3 protein: CASSLAGDSTEAFF

J gene: TRBJ1-1
D gene: -
V gene: TRBV11-2
clone size: -
CDR3 DNA: TGTGCCAGCAGCGTAGATAAAAGTGGCACTGAAGCTTTCTTT
CDR3 protein: CASSVDKSGTEAFF

J gene: TRBJ2-1
D gene: -
V gene: TRBV11-2
clone size: -
CDR3 DNA: TGTGCCAGCAGCCCTAGCCAGGCGACCTACTACAATGAGCAGTTCTTC
CDR3 protein: CASSPSQATYYNEQFF

J gene: TRBJ1-1
D gene: TRBD1
V gene: TRBV19
clone size: -
CDR3 DNA: TGTGCCAGTAGTCCGGGACAGGGGAGGAGAGCGGTAGCTTTCTTT
CDR3 protein: CASSPGQGRRAVAFF

J gene: TRBJ2-7
D gene: -
V gene: TRBV6-5
clone size: -
CDR3 DNA: TGTGCCAGCAGTAAGACCGAATCCACCCCTGGGGAGCAGTACTTC
CDR3 protein: CASSKTESTPGEQYF

J gene: TRBJ2-3
D gene: -
V gene: TRBV7-9
clone size: -
CDR3 DNA: TGTGCCAGCAGCTTATTGAGATTAGGACGCACAGATACGCAGTATTTT
CDR3 protein: CASSLLRLGRTDTQYF

J gene: TRBJ1-1
D gene: -
V gene: TRBV5-1
clone size: -
CDR3 DNA: TGCGCCAGCAGCTTGGACCCCATGGGAAACACTGAAGCTTTCTTT
CDR3 protein: CASSLDPMGNTEAFF

J gene: TRBJ2-2
D gene: -
V gene: TRBV11-3
clone size: -
CDR3 DNA: TGTGCCACCGAGACAGAGAGAGGGGAGCTGTTTTTT
CDR3 protein: CATETERGELFF

J gene: TRBJ2-5
D gene: -
V gene: TRBV15
clone size: -
CDR3 DNA: TGTGCCACCAGCAGAGAACACAGGGCGGAAGAGACCCAGTACTTC
CDR3 protein: CATSREHRAEETQYF

J gene: TRBJ1-1
D gene: -
V gene: TRBV5-4
clone size: once
CDR3 DNA: TGTGCCAGCAGCTTGACAGTGAACACTGAAGCTTTCTTT
CDR3 protein: CASSLTVNTEAFF

J gene: TRBJ2-1
D gene: -
V gene: TRBV18
clone size: -
CDR3 DNA: TGTGCCAGCTCACCACCGGGGGACAACTACAATGAGCAGTTCTTC
CDR3 protein: CASSPPGDNYNEQFF

J gene: TRBJ1-1
D gene: -
V gene: TRBV29-1
clone size: -
CDR3 DNA: TGCAGCGGAGGGAGCCAGAACACTGAAGCTTTCTTT
CDR3 protein: CSGGSQNTEAFF

J gene: TRBJ2-3
D gene: -
V gene: TRBV6-1
clone size: once
CDR3 DNA: TGTGCCAGCAGTCGGGGCTCAGATACGCAGTATTTT
CDR3 protein: CASSRGSDTQYF

J gene: TRBJ1-2
D gene: -
V gene: TRBV5-6
clone size: -
CDR3 DNA: TGTGCCAGCAGCTTGCCTGGGAGGCGGTCAGATGGCTACACCTTC
CDR3 protein: CASSLPGRRSDGYTF